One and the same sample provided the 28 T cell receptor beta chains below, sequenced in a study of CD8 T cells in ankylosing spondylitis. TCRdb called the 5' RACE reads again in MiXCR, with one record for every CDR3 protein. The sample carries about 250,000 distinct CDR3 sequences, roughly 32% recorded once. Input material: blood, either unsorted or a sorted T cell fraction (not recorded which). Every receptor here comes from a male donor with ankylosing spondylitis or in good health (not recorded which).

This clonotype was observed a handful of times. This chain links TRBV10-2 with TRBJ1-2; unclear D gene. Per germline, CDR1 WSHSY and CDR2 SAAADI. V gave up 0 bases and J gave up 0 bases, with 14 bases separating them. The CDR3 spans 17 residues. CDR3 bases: TGCGCCAGCAGTGAGTCCATGGCGGGCCACCCTAACTATGGCTACACCTTC. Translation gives CASSESMAGHPNYGYTF.

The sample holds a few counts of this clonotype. Here the CDR3 DNA reads TGTGCCACCCACAAAAACAGGGGAATGGAGACCCAGTACTTC. Translated: CATHKNRGMETQYF. The V call is TRBV15, the J call TRBJ2-5; 7 bases match TRBD1. The CDR3 totals 14 residues. Losses at the gene ends were 8 bases for V and 5 bases for J; bases not matched to a gene: 11. Per germline, CDR1 LNHNV and CDR2 YYDKDF (reference sequence).

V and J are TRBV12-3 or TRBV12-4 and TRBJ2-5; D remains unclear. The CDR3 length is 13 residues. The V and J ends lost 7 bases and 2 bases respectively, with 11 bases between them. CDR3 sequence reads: CASIPENQETQYF. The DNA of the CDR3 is TGTGCCAGCATCCCAGAAAATCAAGAGACCCAGTACTTC.

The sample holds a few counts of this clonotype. The CDR3 sequence: CASGDRRSSYNEQFF. CDR3 DNA sequence: TGTGCCAGTGGAGACAGAAGGAGCTCCTACAATGAGCAGTTCTTC. The rearrangement joins TRBV19 to TRBJ2-1; a possible D gene is TRBD1 (5 bases). In germline, CDR1 is LNHDA, CDR2 SQIVND (reference sequence). Trimming stripped 8 bases from V and 0 bases from J, with 14 bases between. The CDR3 loop spans 15 amino acids.

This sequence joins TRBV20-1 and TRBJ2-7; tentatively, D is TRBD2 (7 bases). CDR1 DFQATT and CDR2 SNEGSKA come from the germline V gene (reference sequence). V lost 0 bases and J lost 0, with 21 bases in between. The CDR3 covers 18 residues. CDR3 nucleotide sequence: TGCAGTGCTAGAGATCTTAGGGGGAAAACGGGGGGCTCCTACGAGCAGTACTTC. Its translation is CSARDLRGKTGGSYEQYF.

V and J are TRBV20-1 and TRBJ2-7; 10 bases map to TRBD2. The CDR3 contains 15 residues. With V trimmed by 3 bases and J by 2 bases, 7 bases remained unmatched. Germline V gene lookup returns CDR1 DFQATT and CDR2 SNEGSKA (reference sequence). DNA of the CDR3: TGCAGTGCTAGGGGAAGCGGGGGGGTGCCCTACGAGCAGTACTTC. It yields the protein CSARGSGGVPYEQYF.

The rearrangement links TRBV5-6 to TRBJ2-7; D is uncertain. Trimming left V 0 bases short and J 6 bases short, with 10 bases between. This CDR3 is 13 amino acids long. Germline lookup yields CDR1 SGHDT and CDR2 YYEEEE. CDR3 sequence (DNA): TGTGCCAGCAGCTTGGGCCAGGTTGGCGAGCAGTACTTC. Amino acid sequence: CASSLGQVGEQYF.

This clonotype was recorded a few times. DNA for the CDR3: TGTGCCACCAACTCGTTAGATACGCAGTATTTT. It yields the protein CATNSLDTQYF. The chain carries TRBV7-9 and TRBJ2-3; D gene uncertain. Germline V gene lookup returns CDR1 SEHNR and CDR2 FQNEAQ (reference sequence). This CDR3 has 11 amino acids. The ends were cut back, 10 bases at V and 5 bases at J, with 10 bases in the middle. The entire variable domain, with the rest obtained from reference TRBV7-9 and TRBJ2-3, is as follows: DTGVSQNPRHKITKRGQNVTFRCDPISEHNRLYWYRQTLGQGPEFLTYFQNEAQLEKSRLLSDRFSAERPKGSFSTLEIQRTEQGDSAMYLCATNSLDTQYFGPGTRLTVL.

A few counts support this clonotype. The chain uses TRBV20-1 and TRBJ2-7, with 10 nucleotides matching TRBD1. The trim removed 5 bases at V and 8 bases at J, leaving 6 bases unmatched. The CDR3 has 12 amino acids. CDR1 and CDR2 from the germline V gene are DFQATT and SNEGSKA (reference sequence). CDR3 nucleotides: TGCAGTGCTGGGATGACAGGGGGCAAGCAGTACTTC. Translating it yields CSAGMTGGKQYF.

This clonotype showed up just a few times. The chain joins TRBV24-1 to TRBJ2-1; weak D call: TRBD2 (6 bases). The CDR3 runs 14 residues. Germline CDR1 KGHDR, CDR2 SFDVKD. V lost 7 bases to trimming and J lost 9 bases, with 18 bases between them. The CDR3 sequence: CATRSRPSDGEQFF. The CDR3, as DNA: TGTGCCACCAGGTCACGGCCTAGCGACGGTGAGCAGTTCTTC.

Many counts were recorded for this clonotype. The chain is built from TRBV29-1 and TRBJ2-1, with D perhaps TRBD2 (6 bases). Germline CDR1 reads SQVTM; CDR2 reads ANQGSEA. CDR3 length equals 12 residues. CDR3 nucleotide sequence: TGCAGGGGCGGGACGGGGAACAATGAGCAGTTCTTC. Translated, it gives CRGGTGNNEQFF.

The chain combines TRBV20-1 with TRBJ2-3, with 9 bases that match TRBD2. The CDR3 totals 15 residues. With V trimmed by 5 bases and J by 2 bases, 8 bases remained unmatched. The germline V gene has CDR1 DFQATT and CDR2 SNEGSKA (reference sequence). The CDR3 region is CSASLAGSSTDTQYF. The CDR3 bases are TGCAGTGCTTCACTAGCGGGTAGCTCCACAGATACGCAGTATTTT.

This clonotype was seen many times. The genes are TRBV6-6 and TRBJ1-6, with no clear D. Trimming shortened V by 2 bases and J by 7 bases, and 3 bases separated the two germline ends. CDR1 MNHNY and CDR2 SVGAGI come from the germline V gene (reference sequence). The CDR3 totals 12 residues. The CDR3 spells CASSYSNSPLHF. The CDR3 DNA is TGTGCCAGCAGTTACAGCAATTCACCCCTCCACTTT.

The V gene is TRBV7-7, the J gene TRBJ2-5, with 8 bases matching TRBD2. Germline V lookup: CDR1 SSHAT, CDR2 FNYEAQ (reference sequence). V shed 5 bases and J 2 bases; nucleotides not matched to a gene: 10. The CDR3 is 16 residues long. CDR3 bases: TGTGCCAGCAGCCTCTGGGAGCGGGGGCCTCAAGAGACCCAGTACTTC. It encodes CASSLWERGPQETQYF.

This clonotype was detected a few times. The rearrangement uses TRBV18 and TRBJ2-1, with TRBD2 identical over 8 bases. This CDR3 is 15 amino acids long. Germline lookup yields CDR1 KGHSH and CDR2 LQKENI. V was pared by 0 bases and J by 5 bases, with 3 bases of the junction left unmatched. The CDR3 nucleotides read TGTGCCAGCTCACCACCAGCGGGGGTTAACAATGAGCAGTTCTTC. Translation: CASSPPAGVNNEQFF.

The CDR3 sequence: CSAGSTGVAEAFF. In nucleotides, the CDR3 is TGCAGCGCCGGGTCAACAGGCGTCGCTGAAGCTTTCTTT. This chain joins TRBV29-1 and TRBJ1-1, with a tentative D call TRBD1 (5 bases). V was cut by 7 bases and J by 6 bases, with 18 bases left in between. The CDR3 is 13 amino acids. Germline V lookup: CDR1 SQVTM, CDR2 ANQGSEA.

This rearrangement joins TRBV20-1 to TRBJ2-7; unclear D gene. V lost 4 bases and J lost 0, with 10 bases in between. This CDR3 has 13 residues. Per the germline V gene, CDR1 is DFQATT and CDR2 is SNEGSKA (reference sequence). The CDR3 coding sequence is TGCAGTGCTAAACGCCTGCTCTCCTACGAGCAGTACTTC. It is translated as CSAKRLLSYEQYF.

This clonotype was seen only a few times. This chain's CDR3 is CASSPDTQYF. The CDR3 nucleotides read TGTGCCAGCAGTCCTGATACGCAGTATTTT. The V gene is TRBV12-3 or TRBV12-4, the J gene TRBJ2-3; unclear D gene. CDR3 size: 10 residues. The V and J ends lost 5 bases and 6 bases respectively, with 3 bases between them.

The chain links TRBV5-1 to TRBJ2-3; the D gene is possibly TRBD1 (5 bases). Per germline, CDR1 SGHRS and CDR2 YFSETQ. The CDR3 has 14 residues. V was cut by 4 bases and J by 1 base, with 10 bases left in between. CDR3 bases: TGCGCCAGCAGCCAGGGCCCAGGCACAGATACGCAGTATTTT. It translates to CASSQGPGTDTQYF. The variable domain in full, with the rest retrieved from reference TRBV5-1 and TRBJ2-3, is KAGVTQTPRYLIKTRGQQVTLSCSPISGHRSVSWYQQTPGQGLQFLFEYFSETQRNKGNFPGRFSGRQFSNSRSEMNVSTLELGDSALYLCASSQGPGTDTQYFGPGTRLTVL.

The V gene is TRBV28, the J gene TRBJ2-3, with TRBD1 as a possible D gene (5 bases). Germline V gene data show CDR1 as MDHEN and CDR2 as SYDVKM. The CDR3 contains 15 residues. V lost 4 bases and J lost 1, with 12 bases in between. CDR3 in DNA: TGTGCCAGCAGTTCCGGTGGGGCGGGCACAGATACGCAGTATTTT. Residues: CASSSGGAGTDTQYF.

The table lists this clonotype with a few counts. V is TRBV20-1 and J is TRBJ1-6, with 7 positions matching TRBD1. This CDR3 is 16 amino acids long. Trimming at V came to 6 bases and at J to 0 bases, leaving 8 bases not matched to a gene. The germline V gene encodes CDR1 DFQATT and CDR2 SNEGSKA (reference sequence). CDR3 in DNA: TGCAGTGCCCCTCGGACAGGCCGCTCCTATAATTCACCCCTCCACTTT. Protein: CSAPRTGRSYNSPLHF.

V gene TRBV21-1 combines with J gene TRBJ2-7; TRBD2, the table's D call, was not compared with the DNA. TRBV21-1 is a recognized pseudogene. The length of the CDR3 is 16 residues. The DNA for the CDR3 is TGTGCCAGCAGCAAAGCCCGGCGGGGGGCCGGTTACGAGCAGTACTTC. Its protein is CASSKARRGAGYEQYF.

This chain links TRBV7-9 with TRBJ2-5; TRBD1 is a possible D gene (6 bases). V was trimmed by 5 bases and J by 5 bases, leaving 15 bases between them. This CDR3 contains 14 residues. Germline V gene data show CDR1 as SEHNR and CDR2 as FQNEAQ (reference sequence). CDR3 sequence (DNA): TGTGCCAGCAGCCCACAGGGCGGTGTGGAGACCCAGTACTTC. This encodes CASSPQGGVETQYF.

The CDR3 protein is CASSEGGGRSPLHF. The CDR3 DNA is TGTGCCAGCAGCGAAGGCGGGGGAAGATCACCCCTCCACTTT. This sequence joins TRBV4-2 and TRBJ1-6, with a weak D call TRBD1 (5 bases). Trimming took off 5 bases at V and 10 bases at J, with 15 bases between the two ends. This CDR3 is 14 amino acids long. CDR1 is LGHNA, CDR2 YNFKEQ, per germline.

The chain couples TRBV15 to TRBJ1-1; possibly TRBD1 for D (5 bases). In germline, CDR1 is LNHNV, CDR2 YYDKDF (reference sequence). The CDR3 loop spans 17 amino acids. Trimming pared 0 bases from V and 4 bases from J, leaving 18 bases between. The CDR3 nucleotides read TGTGCCACCAGCAGAGATCGAGAGGGGAGCTGGGCCACTGAAGCTTTCTTT. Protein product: CATSRDREGSWATEAFF.

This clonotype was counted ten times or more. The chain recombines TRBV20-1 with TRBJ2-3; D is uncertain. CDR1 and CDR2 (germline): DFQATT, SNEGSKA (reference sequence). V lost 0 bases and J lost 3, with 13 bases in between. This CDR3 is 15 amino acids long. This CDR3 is CSARDTFSQTDTQYF. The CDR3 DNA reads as TGCAGTGCTAGAGATACCTTTTCCCAGACAGATACGCAGTATTTT.

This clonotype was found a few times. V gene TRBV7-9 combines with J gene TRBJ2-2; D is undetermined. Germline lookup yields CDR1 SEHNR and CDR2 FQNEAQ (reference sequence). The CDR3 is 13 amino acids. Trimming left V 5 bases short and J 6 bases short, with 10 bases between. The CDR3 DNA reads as TGTGCCAGCAGCGCCCGGAATTCCGGGGAGCTGTTTTTT. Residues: CASSARNSGELFF.

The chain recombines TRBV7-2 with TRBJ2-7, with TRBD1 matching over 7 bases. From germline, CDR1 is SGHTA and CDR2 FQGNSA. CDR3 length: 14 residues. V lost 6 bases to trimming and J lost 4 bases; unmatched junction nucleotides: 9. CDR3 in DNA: TGTGCCAGCAGTCAGGGGACAGCCATTTACGAGCAGTACTTC. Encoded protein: CASSQGTAIYEQYF.